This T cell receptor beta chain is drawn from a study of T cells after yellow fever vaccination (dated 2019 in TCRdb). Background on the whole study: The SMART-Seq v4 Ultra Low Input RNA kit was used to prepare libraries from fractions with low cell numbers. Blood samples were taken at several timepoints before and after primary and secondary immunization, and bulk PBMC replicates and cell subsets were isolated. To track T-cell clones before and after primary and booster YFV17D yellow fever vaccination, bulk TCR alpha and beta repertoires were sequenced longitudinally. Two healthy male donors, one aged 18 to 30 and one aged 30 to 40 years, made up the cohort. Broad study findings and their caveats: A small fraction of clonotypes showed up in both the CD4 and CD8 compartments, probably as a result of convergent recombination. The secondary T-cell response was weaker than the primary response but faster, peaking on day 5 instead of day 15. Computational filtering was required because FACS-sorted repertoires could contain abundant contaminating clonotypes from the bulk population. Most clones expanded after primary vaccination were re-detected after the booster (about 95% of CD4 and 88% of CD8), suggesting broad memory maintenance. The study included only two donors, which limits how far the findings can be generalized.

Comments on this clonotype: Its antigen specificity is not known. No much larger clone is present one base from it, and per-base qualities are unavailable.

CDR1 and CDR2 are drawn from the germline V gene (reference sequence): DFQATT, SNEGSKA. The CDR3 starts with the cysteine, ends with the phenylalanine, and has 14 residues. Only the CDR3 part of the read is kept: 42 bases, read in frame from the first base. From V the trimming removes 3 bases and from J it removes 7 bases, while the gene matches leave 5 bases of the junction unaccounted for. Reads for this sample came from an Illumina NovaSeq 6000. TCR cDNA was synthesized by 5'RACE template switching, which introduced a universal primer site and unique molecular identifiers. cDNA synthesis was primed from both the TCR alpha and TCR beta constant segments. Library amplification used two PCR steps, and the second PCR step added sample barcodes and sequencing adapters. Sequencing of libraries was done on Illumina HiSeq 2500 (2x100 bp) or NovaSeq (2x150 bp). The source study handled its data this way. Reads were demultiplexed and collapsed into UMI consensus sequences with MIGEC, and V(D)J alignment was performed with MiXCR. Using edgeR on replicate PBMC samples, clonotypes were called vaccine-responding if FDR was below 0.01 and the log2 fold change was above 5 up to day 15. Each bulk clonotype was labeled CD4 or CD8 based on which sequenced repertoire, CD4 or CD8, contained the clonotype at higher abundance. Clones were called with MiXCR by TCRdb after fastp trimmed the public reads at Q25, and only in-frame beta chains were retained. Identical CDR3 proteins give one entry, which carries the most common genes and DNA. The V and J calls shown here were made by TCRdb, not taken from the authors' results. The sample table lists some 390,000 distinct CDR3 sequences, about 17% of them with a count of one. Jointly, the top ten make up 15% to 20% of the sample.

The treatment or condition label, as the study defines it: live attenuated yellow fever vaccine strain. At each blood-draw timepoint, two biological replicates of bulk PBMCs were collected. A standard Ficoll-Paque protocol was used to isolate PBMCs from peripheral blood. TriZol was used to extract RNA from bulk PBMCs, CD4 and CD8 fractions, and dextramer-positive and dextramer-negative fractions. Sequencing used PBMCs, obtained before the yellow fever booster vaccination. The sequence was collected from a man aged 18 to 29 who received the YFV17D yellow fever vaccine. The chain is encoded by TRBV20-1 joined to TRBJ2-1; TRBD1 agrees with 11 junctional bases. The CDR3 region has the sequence CSARGTGGGNEQFF. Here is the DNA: TGCAGTGCTAGGGGGACAGGGGGAGGGAATGAGCAGTTCTTC.